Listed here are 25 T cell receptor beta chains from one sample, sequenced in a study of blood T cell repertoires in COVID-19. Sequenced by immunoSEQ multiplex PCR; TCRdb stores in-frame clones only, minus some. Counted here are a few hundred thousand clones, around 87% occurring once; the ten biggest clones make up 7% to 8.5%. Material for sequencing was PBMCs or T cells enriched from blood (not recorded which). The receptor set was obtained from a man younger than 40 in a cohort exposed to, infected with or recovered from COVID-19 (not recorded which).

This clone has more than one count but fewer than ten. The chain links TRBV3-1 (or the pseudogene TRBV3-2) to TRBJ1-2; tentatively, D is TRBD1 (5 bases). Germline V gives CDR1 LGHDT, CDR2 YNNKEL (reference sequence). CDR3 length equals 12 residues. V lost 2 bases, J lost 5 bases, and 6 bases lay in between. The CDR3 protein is CASSQTGYGYTF. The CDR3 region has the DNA TGTGCCAGCAGCCAAACAGGATATGGCTACACCTTC.

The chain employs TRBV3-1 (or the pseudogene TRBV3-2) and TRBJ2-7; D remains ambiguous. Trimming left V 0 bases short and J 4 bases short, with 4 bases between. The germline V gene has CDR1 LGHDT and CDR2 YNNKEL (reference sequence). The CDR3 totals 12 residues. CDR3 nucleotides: TGTGCCAGCAGCCAAGAGACATACGAGCAGTACTTC. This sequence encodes CASSQETYEQYF.

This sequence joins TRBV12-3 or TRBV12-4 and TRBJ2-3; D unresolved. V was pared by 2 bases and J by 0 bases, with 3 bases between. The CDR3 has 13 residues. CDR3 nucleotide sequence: TGTGCCAGCAGTTTACTTAGCACAGATACGCAGTATTTT. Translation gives CASSLLSTDTQYF.

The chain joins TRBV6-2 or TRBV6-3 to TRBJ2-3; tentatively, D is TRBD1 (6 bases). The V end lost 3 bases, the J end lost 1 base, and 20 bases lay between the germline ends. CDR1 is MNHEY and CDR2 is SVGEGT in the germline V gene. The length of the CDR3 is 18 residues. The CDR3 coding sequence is TGTGCCAGCAGTTATCTCCGGGACACCGAGTCTCGCACAGATACGCAGTATTTT. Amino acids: CASSYLRDTESRTDTQYF.

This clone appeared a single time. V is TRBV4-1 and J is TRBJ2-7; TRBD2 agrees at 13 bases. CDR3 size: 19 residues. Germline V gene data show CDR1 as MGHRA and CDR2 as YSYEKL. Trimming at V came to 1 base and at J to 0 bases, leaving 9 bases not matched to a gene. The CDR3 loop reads CASSQGLIGTSGISYEQYF. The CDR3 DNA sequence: TGCGCCAGCAGCCAAGGTCTGATCGGGACTAGCGGGATCTCCTACGAGCAGTACTTC.

The CDR3 nucleotides are TGTGCCAGCAGCCAACCCCAGGGAAGGAGCACAGATACGCAGTATTTT. Protein: CASSQPQGRSTDTQYF. The chain recombines TRBV28 with TRBJ2-3; the D gene is possibly TRBD1 (5 bases). Germline CDR1 is MDHEN and CDR2 is SYDVKM. Deletions cut 6 bases from V and 0 bases from J, with 16 bases between. This CDR3 contains 16 residues.

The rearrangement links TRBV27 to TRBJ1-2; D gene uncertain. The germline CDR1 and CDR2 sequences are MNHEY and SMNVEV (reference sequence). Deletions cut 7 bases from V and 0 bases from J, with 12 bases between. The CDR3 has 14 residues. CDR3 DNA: TGTGCCAGCACTCCCGGGAGTACTAACTATGGCTACACCTTC. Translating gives CASTPGSTNYGYTF.

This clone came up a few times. The CDR3 DNA reads TGCGCCAGCAGCTTGGGACAGGGTGTTCGAGATACGCAGTATTTT. Protein sequence: CASSLGQGVRDTQYF. The rearrangement uses TRBV5-1 and TRBJ2-3; TRBD1 matches at 7 bases. The CDR3 is made up of 15 amino acids. V shed 0 bases and J 5 bases; nucleotides not matched to a gene: 6. Germline values: CDR1 SGHRS, CDR2 YFSETQ.

The CDR3 DNA reads as TGTGCCAGCAGTCAAAGGGGAGGGATCAACACCGGGGAGCTGTTTTTT. Translating it yields CASSQRGGINTGELFF. The chain links TRBV7-9 to TRBJ2-2, with TRBD2 identical over 7 bases. V shed 6 bases, J shed 2 bases, and the junction held 9 bases outside the gene matches. The V gene's germline CDR1 is SEHNR and CDR2 FQNEAQ (reference sequence). The CDR3 loop spans 16 amino acids.

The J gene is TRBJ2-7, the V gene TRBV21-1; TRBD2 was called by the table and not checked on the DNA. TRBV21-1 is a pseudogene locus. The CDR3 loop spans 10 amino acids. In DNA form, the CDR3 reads TGTGCCAGCAGCCCTATACGGCAGTACTTC. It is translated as CASSPIRQYF.

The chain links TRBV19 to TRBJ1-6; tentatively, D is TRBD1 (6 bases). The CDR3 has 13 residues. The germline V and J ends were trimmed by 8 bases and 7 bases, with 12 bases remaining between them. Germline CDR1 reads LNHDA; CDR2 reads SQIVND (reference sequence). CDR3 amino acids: CASLQGLNSPLHF. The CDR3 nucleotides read TGTGCCAGTCTACAGGGATTAAATTCACCCCTCCACTTT.

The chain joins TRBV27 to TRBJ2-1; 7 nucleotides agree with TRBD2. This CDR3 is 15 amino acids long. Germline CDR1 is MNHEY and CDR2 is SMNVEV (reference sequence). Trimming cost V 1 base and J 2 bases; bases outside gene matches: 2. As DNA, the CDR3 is TGTGCCAGCAGTTTATGGCTAGCGGCCTACAATGAGCAGTTCTTC. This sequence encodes CASSLWLAAYNEQFF.

CDR3 nucleotide sequence: TGTGCCAGCAGCCATACTAGCGGGAGGTACTACGAGCAGTACTTC. Translation: CASSHTSGRYYEQYF. The chain combines TRBV3-1 (or the pseudogene TRBV3-2) with TRBJ2-7; TRBD2 matches at 12 bases. Per the germline V gene, CDR1 is LGHDT and CDR2 is YNNKEL (reference sequence). Germline trimming cut 3 bases from V and 3 bases from J; bases unmatched to any gene: 3. The CDR3 is 15 residues long.

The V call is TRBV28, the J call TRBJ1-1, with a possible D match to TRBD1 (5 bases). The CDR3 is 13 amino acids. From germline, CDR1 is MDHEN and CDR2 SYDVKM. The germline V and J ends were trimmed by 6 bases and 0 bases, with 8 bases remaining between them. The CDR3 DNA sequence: TGTGCCAGCAGAGCAGGGATGAACACTGAAGCTTTCTTT. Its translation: CASRAGMNTEAFF.

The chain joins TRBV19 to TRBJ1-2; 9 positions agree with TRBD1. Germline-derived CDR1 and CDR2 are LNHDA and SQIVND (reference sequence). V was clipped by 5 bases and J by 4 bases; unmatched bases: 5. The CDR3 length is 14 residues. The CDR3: CASSRTGDGYGYTF. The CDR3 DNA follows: TGTGCCAGTAGTCGGACAGGGGATGGCTATGGCTACACCTTC.

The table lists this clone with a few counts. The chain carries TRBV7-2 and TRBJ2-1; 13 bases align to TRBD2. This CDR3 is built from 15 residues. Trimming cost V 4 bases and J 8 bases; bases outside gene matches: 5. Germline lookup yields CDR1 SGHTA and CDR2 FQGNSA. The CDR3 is CASSSRLAGGYEQFF. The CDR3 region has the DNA TGTGCCAGCAGCTCTCGACTAGCGGGAGGATATGAGCAGTTCTTC.

The CDR3 DNA follows: TGTGCCAGCAGCTTGGCCAGGACTATCCCTGGGGCCAACGTCCTGACTTTC. It translates to CASSLARTIPGANVLTF. J is TRBJ2-6 and V is TRBV5-8; TRBD2 is a possible D gene (6 bases). The V and J ends lost 0 bases and 2 bases respectively, with 12 bases between them. The CDR3 is 17 residues long. The germline V gene encodes CDR1 SGHTS and CDR2 YDEGEE.

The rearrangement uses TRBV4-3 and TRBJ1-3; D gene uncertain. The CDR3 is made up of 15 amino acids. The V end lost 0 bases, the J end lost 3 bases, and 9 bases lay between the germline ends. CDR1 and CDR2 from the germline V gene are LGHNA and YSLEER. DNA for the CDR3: TGCGCCAGCAGCCAAGACGTAGGGAGTGGAAACACCATATATTTT. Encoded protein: CASSQDVGSGNTIYF.

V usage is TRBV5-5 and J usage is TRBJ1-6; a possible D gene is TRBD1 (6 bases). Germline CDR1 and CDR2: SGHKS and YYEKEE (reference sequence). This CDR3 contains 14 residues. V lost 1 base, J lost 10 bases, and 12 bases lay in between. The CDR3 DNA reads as TGTGCCAGCAGCTTGACAGGGACGACGTCACCCCTCCACTTT. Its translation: CASSLTGTTSPLHF. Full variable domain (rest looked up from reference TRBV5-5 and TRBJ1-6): DAGVTQSPTHLIKTRGQQVTLRCSPISGHKSVSWYQQVLGQGPQFIFQYYEKEERGRGNFPDRFSARQFPNYSSELNVNALLLGDSALYLCASSLTGTTSPLHFGNGTRLTVT.

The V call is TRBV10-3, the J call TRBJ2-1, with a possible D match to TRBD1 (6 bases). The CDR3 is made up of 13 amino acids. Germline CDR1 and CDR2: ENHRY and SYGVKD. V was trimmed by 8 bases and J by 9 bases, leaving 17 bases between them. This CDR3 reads CAIWGQPLAEQFF. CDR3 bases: TGTGCCATCTGGGGGCAGCCTTTGGCTGAGCAGTTCTTC.

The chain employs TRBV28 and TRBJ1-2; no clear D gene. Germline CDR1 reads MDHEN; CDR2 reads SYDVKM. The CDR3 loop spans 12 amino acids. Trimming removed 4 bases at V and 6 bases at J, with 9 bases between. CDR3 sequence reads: CASSSAMDGYTF. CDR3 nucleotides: TGTGCCAGCAGTTCTGCGATGGATGGCTACACCTTC.

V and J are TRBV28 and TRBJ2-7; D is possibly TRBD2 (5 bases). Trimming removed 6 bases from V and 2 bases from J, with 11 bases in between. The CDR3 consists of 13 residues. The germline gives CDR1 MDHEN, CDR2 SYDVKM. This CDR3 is CASRGGSTYEQYF. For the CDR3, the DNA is TGTGCCAGCAGAGGCGGGTCAACCTACGAGCAGTACTTC.

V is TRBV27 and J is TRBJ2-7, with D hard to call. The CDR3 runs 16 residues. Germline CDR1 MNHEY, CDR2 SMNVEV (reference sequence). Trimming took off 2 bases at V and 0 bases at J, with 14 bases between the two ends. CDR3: CASSLKAELSSYEQYF. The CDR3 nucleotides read TGTGCCAGCAGTTTAAAGGCGGAGCTAAGCTCCTACGAGCAGTACTTC.

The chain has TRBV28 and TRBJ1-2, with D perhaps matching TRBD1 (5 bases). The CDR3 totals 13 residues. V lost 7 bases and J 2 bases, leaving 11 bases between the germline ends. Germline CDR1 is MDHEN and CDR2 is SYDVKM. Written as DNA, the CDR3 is TGTGCCAGCATCGACAGCTTCAACTATGGCTACACCTTC. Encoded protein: CASIDSFNYGYTF.

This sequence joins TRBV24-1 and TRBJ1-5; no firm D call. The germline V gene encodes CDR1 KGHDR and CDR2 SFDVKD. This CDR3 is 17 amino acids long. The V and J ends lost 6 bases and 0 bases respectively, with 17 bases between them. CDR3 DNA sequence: TGTGCCACCAGTTCAGAAGGCGGGTCATATAGCAATCAGCCCCAGCATTTT. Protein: CATSSEGGSYSNQPQHF.